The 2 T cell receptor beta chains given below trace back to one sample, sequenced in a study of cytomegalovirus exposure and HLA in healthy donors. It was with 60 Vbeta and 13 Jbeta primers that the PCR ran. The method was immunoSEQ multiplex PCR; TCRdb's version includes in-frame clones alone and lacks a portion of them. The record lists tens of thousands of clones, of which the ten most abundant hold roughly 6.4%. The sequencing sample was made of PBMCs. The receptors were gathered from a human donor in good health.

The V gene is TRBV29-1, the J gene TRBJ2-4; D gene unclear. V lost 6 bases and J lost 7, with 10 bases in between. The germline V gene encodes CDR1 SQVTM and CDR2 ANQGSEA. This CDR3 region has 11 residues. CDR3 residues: CSVAERNIQYF. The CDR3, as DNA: TGCAGCGTGGCCGAGCGCAACATTCAGTACTTC.

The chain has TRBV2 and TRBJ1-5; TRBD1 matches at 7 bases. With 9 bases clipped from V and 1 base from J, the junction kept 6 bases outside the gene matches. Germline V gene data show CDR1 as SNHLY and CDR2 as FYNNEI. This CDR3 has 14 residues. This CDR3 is CARGQGVSNQPQHF. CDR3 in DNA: TGTGCCAGGGGGCAGGGGGTGAGCAATCAGCCCCAGCATTTT.